These 23 T cell receptor beta chains were all obtained from the same sample, sequenced in a study of shared clonotypes between healthy human individuals (dated by TCRdb to 2018 to 2021). Receptor amplification or capture employed the immunoSEQ multiplex PCR assay. TCRdb's version of the immuneACCESS table is confined to in-frame rearrangements and falls short of the full clone set. An unresolved V gene accounts for under half of the shortfall where checked; the remainder is of unknown origin. Counted in this sample were millions of clones; about 92% of them appeared once. The ten largest clones take up about 0.13% of the sample. Sample: naive CD4+ T cells sorted from blood. This sample's cell subset or site label indicates: CD45RA+ positively selected. The receptors derive from a man younger than 35 in good health.

The gene calls are TRBV4-1 and TRBJ2-7, with 8 bases aligning to TRBD1. The length of the CDR3 is 17 residues. Germline V gene data show CDR1 as MGHRA and CDR2 as YSYEKL. Losses at the gene ends were 0 bases for V and 7 bases for J; bases not matched to a gene: 14. In nucleotides, the CDR3 is TGCGCCAGCAGCCAAGAAACCCCCCGACAGGGGCCGGGAGAGCAGTACTTC. This encodes CASSQETPRQGPGEQYF.

Comments on this clone: Other nucleotide sequences from this sample produce the same CDR3. The V gene is TRBV18, the J gene TRBJ2-1, with D possibly TRBD1 on 6 matching bases. This CDR3 comprises 15 residues. Trimming removed 0 bases at V and 5 bases at J, with 11 bases between. The germline V gene encodes CDR1 KGHSH and CDR2 LQKENI. CDR3 DNA: TGTGCCAGCTCACCACCGGGGGCGGCCAACAATGAGCAGTTCTTC. This codes for CASSPPGAANNEQFF.

The V call is TRBV11-2, the J call TRBJ1-1; D is possibly TRBD1 (5 bases). The CDR3 is 16 residues long. The V and J ends lost 1 base and 2 bases respectively, with 14 bases between them. Looked up from germline, CDR1 is SGHAT and CDR2 is FQNNGV. The CDR3 nucleotides read TGTGCCAGCAGCTTAGGATCCGACAGCCCAAACACTGAAGCTTTCTTT. Protein product: CASSLGSDSPNTEAFF.

The chain is built from TRBV5-5 and TRBJ2-7; D gene uncertain. The CDR3 length is 13 residues. The germline V gene has CDR1 SGHKS and CDR2 YYEKEE (reference sequence). V was shortened by 0 bases and J by 12 bases, with 16 bases between the two germline ends. CDR3 nucleotide sequence: TGTGCCAGCAGCTTGGAGGACCCCCCAATCCTGTACTTC. The encoded protein is CASSLEDPPILYF.

V gene TRBV11-2 combines with J gene TRBJ2-7; TRBD2 agrees at 8 bases. Germline trimming cut 2 bases from V and 3 bases from J; bases unmatched to any gene: 6. Per germline, CDR1 SGHAT and CDR2 FQNNGV. The CDR3 spans 15 residues. For the CDR3, the DNA is TGTGCCAGCAGCTTAAATGGCGGGGGGAGCTACGAGCAGTACTTC. Translating it yields CASSLNGGGSYEQYF.

Turning to this clone: This same CDR3 is encoded by further DNA sequences in the sample. V is TRBV10-1 and J is TRBJ2-7; D call uncertain. Germline CDR1 and CDR2: WNHNN and SYGVQD (reference sequence). The germline V and J ends were trimmed by 0 bases and 2 bases, with 5 bases remaining between them. The CDR3 is 13 amino acids. The CDR3 DNA sequence: TGCGCCAGCAGTGAGTCCGGGCCCTACGAGCAGTACTTC. Translated, it gives CASSESGPYEQYF.

CDR3 region: CASSDRTAADTQYF. The DNA for the CDR3 is TGTGCCAGCAGTGACAGGACAGCTGCAGATACGCAGTATTTT. The genes are TRBV2 and TRBJ2-3; a weak D match, TRBD1 (6 bases). Trimming took off 3 bases at V and 4 bases at J, with 11 bases between the two ends. The CDR3 has 14 residues. Germline V gives CDR1 SNHLY, CDR2 FYNNEI.

V and J are TRBV28 and TRBJ2-7; TRBD1 matches at 9 bases. With 8 bases clipped from V and 3 bases from J, the junction kept 5 bases outside the gene matches. Germline assignment: CDR1 MDHEN and CDR2 SYDVKM. The length of the CDR3 is 13 residues. The CDR3 sequence: CASRDRDNYEQYF. The CDR3 DNA is TGTGCCAGCCGGGACAGGGATAACTACGAGCAGTACTTC.

The V call is TRBV11-2, the J call TRBJ2-4, with D hard to call. V was clipped by 2 bases and J by 6 bases, with 5 bases between them. CDR1 is SGHAT and CDR2 is FQNNGV in the germline V gene. There are 12 residues in the CDR3. The CDR3 DNA is TGTGCCAGCAGCTTAATGGGAAACATTCAGTACTTC. The encoded protein is CASSLMGNIQYF.

This rearrangement joins TRBV4-1 to TRBJ2-4, with a weak D call TRBD1 (5 bases). Trimming left V 1 base short and J 0 bases short, with 10 bases between. The CDR3 loop spans 16 amino acids. Germline values: CDR1 MGHRA, CDR2 YSYEKL. This CDR3 is CASSQGDSLAKNIQYF. The CDR3, as DNA: TGCGCCAGCAGCCAAGGAGACAGTCTAGCCAAAAACATTCAGTACTTC.

The V gene is TRBV5-1, the J gene TRBJ2-3; 9 bases fit TRBD2. The germline CDR1 and CDR2 sequences are SGHRS and YFSETQ. J was trimmed by 2 bases and V by 4 bases; bases with no gene match: 5. This CDR3 contains 15 residues. The CDR3 DNA sequence: TGCGCCAGCAGCGTCCGCGGGGGGGACACAGATACGCAGTATTTT. It codes for CASSVRGGDTDTQYF.

The chain combines TRBV4-1 with TRBJ2-1; tentative D call: TRBD2 (6 bases). V was shortened by 5 bases and J by 2 bases, with 19 bases between the two germline ends. CDR3 length equals 17 residues. Germline V gene data show CDR1 as MGHRA and CDR2 as YSYEKL. CDR3 protein: CASSSQGGALAYNEQFF. Here the CDR3 DNA reads TGCGCCAGCAGCTCCCAGGGCGGGGCACTGGCCTACAATGAGCAGTTCTTC.

The chain has TRBV5-1 and TRBJ2-7; the D gene is possibly TRBD1 (5 bases). The CDR3 is 14 residues long. The germline V gene has CDR1 SGHRS and CDR2 YFSETQ. Between the trimmed V and J ends, which lost 6 bases and 4 bases, there was a span of 17 bases. CDR3 nucleotide sequence: TGCGCCAGCAACCGTGGGCAGGGCAGTTACGAGCAGTACTTC. Its protein is CASNRGQGSYEQYF.

The V gene is TRBV6-1, the J gene TRBJ2-3; D assignment may be TRBD1 or TRBD2 (7 bases each). The CDR3 covers 14 residues. Germline-derived CDR1 and CDR2 are MNHNS and SASEGT. V was trimmed by 6 bases and J by 3 bases, leaving 13 bases between them. The CDR3 DNA follows: TGTGCCAGCAGCAGGGGGACTAAGACAGATACGCAGTATTTT. As protein: CASSRGTKTDTQYF.

The rearrangement joins TRBV4-1 to TRBJ2-1; 10 positions agree with TRBD2. CDR3 length equals 18 residues. V shed 1 base and J 10 bases; nucleotides not matched to a gene: 16. CDR1 is MGHRA, CDR2 YSYEKL, per germline. CDR3 sequence (DNA): TGCGCCAGCAGCCAAGTTGGCAGCGGGAGGGCCCCAAGGGCAGAGCAGTTCTTC. This sequence encodes CASSQVGSGRAPRAEQFF.

The J gene is TRBJ2-2, the V gene TRBV9; 8 nucleotides line up with TRBD2. The J segment lost 4 bases and the V segment lost 1 base, leaving 6 bases of the junction unmatched. The CDR3 is 16 amino acids. Germline V CDR1 and CDR2: SGDLS, YYNGEE. The CDR3 protein is CASSVFRAGVTGELFF. CDR3 DNA sequence: TGTGCCAGCAGCGTATTTCGAGCGGGGGTCACCGGGGAGCTGTTTTTT.

This sequence joins TRBV14 and TRBJ2-3; D possibly corresponds to TRBD2 (5 bases). Germline lookup yields CDR1 SGHDN and CDR2 FVKESK. The CDR3 loop spans 15 amino acids. V was trimmed by 0 bases and J by 2 bases, leaving 9 bases between them. The CDR3 loop reads CASSQDGDYTDTQYF. DNA of the CDR3: TGTGCCAGCAGCCAAGATGGCGACTACACAGATACGCAGTATTTT.

In the case of this clone: Other DNA sequences in the same sample also yield this CDR3. CDR3 residues: CASSPDSNQPQHF. In nucleotides, the CDR3 is TGTGCCAGCAGTCCTGACAGCAATCAGCCCCAGCATTTT. The rearrangement joins TRBV27 to TRBJ1-5; D is undetermined. The CDR3 has 13 amino acids. CDR1 and CDR2 (germline): MNHEY, SMNVEV (reference sequence). Between the trimmed V and J ends, which lost 5 bases and 1 base, there was a span of 6 bases.

This clone has a handful of counts. The rearrangement uses TRBV30 and TRBJ1-1; 8 bases agree with TRBD1. Looked up from germline, CDR1 is GTSNPN and CDR2 is SVGIG (reference sequence). This CDR3 spans 13 amino acids. Germline trimming cut 2 bases from V and 4 bases from J; bases unmatched to any gene: 3. The CDR3, as DNA: TGTGCCTGGAGTTGGACAGGGCCCACTGAAGCTTTCTTT. Encoded protein: CAWSWTGPTEAFF.

V gene TRBV18 combines with J gene TRBJ2-7; D tentatively fits TRBD1 or TRBD2 (6 bases each). The CDR3 sequence is 15 residues long. The ends were cut back, 3 bases at V and 5 bases at J, with 17 bases in the middle. Germline CDR1 KGHSH, CDR2 LQKENI. The CDR3 DNA reads TGTGCCAGCTCACCCTCGGGGGCCCGTTTGGACGAGCAGTACTTC. It encodes CASSPSGARLDEQYF.

The genes are TRBV4-3 and TRBJ1-1; D is undetermined. This CDR3 comprises 15 residues. The V end lost 1 base, the J end lost 2 bases, and 11 bases lay between the germline ends. CDR1 is LGHNA and CDR2 is YSLEER in the germline V gene. The DNA for the CDR3 is TGCGCCAGCAGCCAAGCCTATGAACGCAACACTGAAGCTTTCTTT. Residues: CASSQAYERNTEAFF.

The chain has TRBV5-4 and TRBJ1-1, with 8 nucleotides matching TRBD1. Trimming cost V 1 base and J 1 base; bases outside gene matches: 3. CDR1 SGHNT and CDR2 YYREEE come from the germline V gene (reference sequence). CDR3 size: 15 residues. The CDR3 nucleotides are TGTGCCAGCAGCTTGAGGGACAGGACGAACACTGAAGCTTTCTTT. It specifies CASSLRDRTNTEAFF. The complete variable domain, with remaining parts taken from reference TRBV5-4 and TRBJ1-1, reads ETGVTQSPTHLIKTRGQQVTLRCSSQSGHNTVSWYQQALGQGPQFIFQYYREEENGRGNFPPRFSGLQFPNYSSELNVNALELDDSALYLCASSLRDRTNTEAFFGQGTRLTVV.

The V and J genes are TRBV4-3 and TRBJ2-3; unclear D gene. The CDR3 is 15 amino acids. Germline V lookup: CDR1 LGHNA, CDR2 YSLEER. V dropped 4 bases and J dropped 3 bases, with 14 bases sitting between them. CDR3 sequence reads: CASSRESGPTDTQYF. The CDR3 DNA follows: TGCGCCAGCAGCCGAGAGTCTGGACCGACAGATACGCAGTATTTT.